This T cell receptor beta chain is from a study of identical twins. Overall study findings and caveats: The same donors were not followed; conclusions instead depended on cross-sectional statistical analysis.

Only a few counts were recorded for this clonotype. Its antigen is unknown. TCRdb used MiXCR to reprocess the 5' RACE reads, holding one entry per CDR3 protein. The sample has about 480,000 distinct CDR3 sequences; over 12% are singletons. These data also formed part of another study, on yellow fever vaccine responses in identical twins.

This TCR was sampled from a woman under 30 in good health. The sequenced sample was CD4+ T cells sorted from blood.

CDR3 sequence reads: CASSQADRLNTEAFF. CDR3 DNA: TGCGCCAGCAGCCAAGCGGACAGACTAAACACTGAAGCTTTCTTT. The chain is built from TRBV4-3 and TRBJ1-1; D might be TRBD1 (6 bases). V was shortened by 1 base and J by 2 bases, with 11 bases between the two germline ends. Germline CDR1 and CDR2: LGHNA and YSLEER. The CDR3 spans 15 residues.